These 25 T cell receptor beta chains originate from one sample sequenced in a study of identical twins. Via MiXCR, TCRdb re-called the 5' RACE reads, giving one row per CDR3 protein. The sample lists about 690,000 distinct CDR3 sequences, 21% occurring once. This same sample was also taken into another study, of T cells expressing NK-cell markers.

Sequencing was performed on PBMCs. These receptors were taken from a young woman in good health.

This chain joins TRBV10-3 and TRBJ2-7; possibly TRBD1 for D (6 bases). CDR3 size: 13 residues. The V and J ends lost 11 bases and 1 base respectively, with 15 bases between them. Per the germline V gene, CDR1 is ENHRY and CDR2 is SYGVKD. CDR3 amino acids: CASLDRLSYEQYF. DNA of the CDR3: TGTGCCTCCTTGGACAGACTTTCCTACGAGCAGTACTTC.

Only a few counts were recorded for this clonotype. The chain carries TRBV27 and TRBJ1-2; unclear D gene. This CDR3 comprises 13 residues. CDR1 and CDR2 from the germline V gene are MNHEY and SMNVEV (reference sequence). Deletions cut 6 bases from V and 5 bases from J, with 13 bases between. The CDR3 is CASRTGGMYGYTF. As DNA, the CDR3 is TGTGCCAGCAGAACTGGTGGGATGTATGGCTACACCTTC.

The chain couples TRBV7-9 to TRBJ2-1, with TRBD2 matching 7 bases. There are 17 residues in the CDR3. The V and J ends lost 2 bases and 2 bases, in that order; junction bases with no gene match: 9. CDR1 SEHNR and CDR2 FQNEAQ come from the germline V gene (reference sequence). DNA of the CDR3: TGTGCCAGCAGCTTAAAGGCTAGCGGTCACCCCTACAATGAGCAGTTCTTC. It translates to CASSLKASGHPYNEQFF. Full variable domain (missing parts from reference TRBV7-9 and TRBJ2-1): DTGVSQNPRHKITKRGQNVTFRCDPISEHNRLYWYRQTLGQGPEFLTYFQNEAQLEKSRLLSDRFSAERPKGSFSTLEIQRTEQGDSAMYLCASSLKASGHPYNEQFFGPGTRLTVL.

The chain is built from TRBV10-2 and TRBJ1-1; TRBD1 matches 7 bases. Trimming at V came to 8 bases and at J to 6 bases, leaving 24 bases not matched to a gene. This CDR3 contains 18 residues. In germline, CDR1 is WSHSY, CDR2 SAAADI. CDR3 sequence: CASAEIRLRTGGDPEAFF. In DNA form, the CDR3 reads TGCGCCAGCGCGGAGATAAGACTAAGGACAGGCGGTGACCCTGAAGCTTTCTTT.

The sample holds a few counts of this clonotype. The gene calls are TRBV12-3 or TRBV12-4 and TRBJ2-3; D might be TRBD1 (5 bases). V was shortened by 6 bases and J by 2 bases, with 15 bases between the two germline ends. The CDR3 has 15 amino acids. The CDR3 loop reads CASREQQVNTDTQYF. CDR3 in DNA: TGTGCCAGCAGGGAACAACAGGTGAACACAGATACGCAGTATTTT.

This clonotype was seen at least ten times. The CDR3 here is CASSLGGRGSTDTQYF. CDR3 DNA: TGTGCCAGCAGCTTGGGGGGCCGTGGGAGCACAGATACGCAGTATTTT. The rearrangement links TRBV7-2 to TRBJ2-3; either TRBD1 or TRBD2 may fit D (6 bases each). Germline values: CDR1 SGHTA, CDR2 FQGNSA. The V and J ends lost 3 bases and 0 bases respectively, with 13 bases between them. The CDR3 is 16 residues long.

This chain connects TRBV5-5 to TRBJ1-6, with TRBD1 as a possible D gene (6 bases). V was cut by 3 bases and J by 11 bases, with 18 bases left in between. This CDR3 is built from 15 residues. Germline assignment: CDR1 SGHKS and CDR2 YYEKEE (reference sequence). The CDR3 bases are TGTGCCAGCAGCTGGGGACACCGGGCGGATCCACCCCTCCACTTT. The encoded protein is CASSWGHRADPPLHF.

This clonotype was seen only a few times. This chain connects TRBV30 to TRBJ2-1; D gene uncertain. With 0 bases removed from V and 0 bases from J, the gap between germline ends came to 9 bases. The length of the CDR3 is 15 residues. The V gene's germline CDR1 is GTSNPN and CDR2 SVGIG (reference sequence). CDR3: CAWSVRGSSYNEQFF. The CDR3 nucleotides read TGTGCCTGGAGTGTAAGAGGATCCTCCTACAATGAGCAGTTCTTC.

The chain is built from TRBV20-1 and TRBJ2-1; TRBD2 agrees at 11 bases. The germline V gene encodes CDR1 DFQATT and CDR2 SNEGSKA (reference sequence). CDR3 size: 14 residues. V was clipped by 1 base and J by 6 bases; unmatched bases: 2. The CDR3 nucleotides read TGCAGTGCTAGAGGACTAGCGGGATTCAATGAGCAGTTCTTC. The encoded protein is CSARGLAGFNEQFF.

The J gene is TRBJ1-1, the V gene TRBV7-9; the D is unclear. Germline V gives CDR1 SEHNR, CDR2 FQNEAQ (reference sequence). The CDR3 has 13 amino acids. V shed 4 bases and J shed 1 base, with 7 bases lying between them. CDR3 nucleotide sequence: TGTGCCAGCAGCTCACCCTCGAACACTGAAGCTTTCTTT. Translated: CASSSPSNTEAFF.

The genes are TRBV29-1 and TRBJ2-7, with 9 nucleotides matching TRBD1. V gave up 3 bases and J gave up 6 bases; unmatched junction bases: 6. The length of the CDR3 is 13 residues. Germline assignment: CDR1 SQVTM and CDR2 ANQGSEA. The CDR3, as DNA: TGCAGCGTTGATGTGGTACAGGGGGCCGAGCAGTACTTC. Amino acid sequence: CSVDVVQGAEQYF.

This clonotype was observed a handful of times. The chain links TRBV20-1 to TRBJ2-3; D is ambiguous. In germline, CDR1 is DFQATT, CDR2 SNEGSKA (reference sequence). The CDR3 is 11 residues long. The V and J ends lost 8 bases and 0 bases respectively, with 6 bases between them. The CDR3 reads CSPTSTDTQYF. In nucleotides, the CDR3 is TGCAGTCCTACAAGCACAGATACGCAGTATTTT.

The chain recombines TRBV20-1 with TRBJ1-5; D uncertain. Germline loops: CDR1 DFQATT, CDR2 SNEGSKA (reference sequence). The CDR3 covers 13 residues. Trimming took 3 bases from V and 3 from J, leaving 9 bases between them. CDR3 in DNA: TGCAGTGCTAGTGGCACGAACAATCAGCCCCAGCATTTT. It yields the protein CSASGTNNQPQHF.

This clonotype has only a few counts. The J gene is TRBJ1-2, the V gene TRBV7-8; D not certain. The CDR3 is 16 residues long. Germline CDR1 reads SGHVS; CDR2 reads FQNEAQ. Trimming stripped 3 bases from V and 0 bases from J, with 14 bases between. CDR3 sequence reads: CASSLGRRTSNYGYTF. For the CDR3, the DNA is TGTGCCAGCAGCTTGGGCAGAAGAACGTCTAACTATGGCTACACCTTC.

The chain carries TRBV12-3 or TRBV12-4 and TRBJ2-1; D uncertain. CDR3 length: 16 residues. The germline V and J ends were trimmed by 3 bases and 6 bases, with 18 bases remaining between them. CDR3 amino acids: CASSFRNRAPGNEQFF. Here the CDR3 DNA reads TGTGCCAGCAGTTTCCGCAACCGGGCCCCAGGCAATGAGCAGTTCTTC.

The chain couples TRBV9 to TRBJ1-2; 9 nucleotides line up with TRBD1. The CDR3 is 13 residues long. The trim removed 4 bases at V and 8 bases at J, leaving 6 bases unmatched. The germline CDR1 and CDR2 sequences are SGDLS and YYNGEE. CDR3 in DNA: TGTGCCAGCAGCTCCGACAGGGGGGAAGGCTACACCTTC. This sequence encodes CASSSDRGEGYTF.

This clonotype has just a few counts. This rearrangement joins TRBV6-4 to TRBJ2-7; 7 nucleotides agree with TRBD2. Trimming removed 8 bases from V and 2 bases from J; junction bases left unmatched: 6. The germline V gene has CDR1 MRHNA and CDR2 SNTAGT. The CDR3 contains 13 residues. In DNA form, the CDR3 reads TGTGCCAGCTGGCGGGAGACCCCCTACGAGCAGTACTTC. Encoded protein: CASWRETPYEQYF.

This clonotype has just a few counts. V gene TRBV6-1 combines with J gene TRBJ2-1; a possible D gene is TRBD1 (6 bases). This CDR3 comprises 13 residues. Between the trimmed V and J ends, which lost 10 bases and 3 bases, there was a span of 13 bases. The germline CDR1 and CDR2 sequences are MNHNS and SASEGT. DNA of the CDR3: TGTGCCATCGCCGGGACACTCTACAATGAGCAGTTCTTC. Translation gives CAIAGTLYNEQFF.

This clonotype was observed at least ten times. The genes are TRBV5-1 and TRBJ2-3; perhaps TRBD1 as D (5 bases). V was trimmed by 4 bases and J by 2 bases, leaving 11 bases between them. CDR1 SGHRS and CDR2 YFSETQ come from the germline V gene. The CDR3 spans 14 residues. In DNA, the CDR3 is TGCGCCAGCAGCCTGGGGCCAACCACAGATACGCAGTATTTT. Amino acids: CASSLGPTTDTQYF. The whole variable domain, filled in from reference TRBV5-1 and TRBJ2-3, reads KAGVTQTPRYLIKTRGQQVTLSCSPISGHRSVSWYQQTPGQGLQFLFEYFSETQRNKGNFPGRFSGRQFSNSRSEMNVSTLELGDSALYLCASSLGPTTDTQYFGPGTRLTVL.

This clonotype was counted at least ten times. Here the CDR3 reads CASSQDAAYSRPLHF. Here the CDR3 DNA reads TGTGCCAGCAGCCAAGATGCAGCCTATTCAAGACCCCTCCACTTT. This sequence joins TRBV3-1 and TRBJ1-6; D is unclear. Germline CDR1 and CDR2: LGHDT and YNNKEL (reference sequence). The CDR3 is 15 residues long. V was clipped by 0 bases and J by 12 bases, with 15 bases between them.

V gene TRBV7-9 combines with J gene TRBJ2-1, with TRBD2 matching 10 bases. Germline V CDR1 and CDR2: SEHNR, FQNEAQ (reference sequence). There are 14 residues in the CDR3. V dropped 8 bases and J dropped 8; count of bases not matched to a gene: 9. This chain's CDR3 is CASELAGPLDEQFF. The CDR3 DNA reads TGTGCCAGCGAACTAGCGGGACCGTTGGATGAGCAGTTCTTC. Complete variable domain (other parts from reference TRBV7-9 and TRBJ2-1): DTGVSQNPRHKITKRGQNVTFRCDPISEHNRLYWYRQTLGQGPEFLTYFQNEAQLEKSRLLSDRFSAERPKGSFSTLEIQRTEQGDSAMYLCASELAGPLDEQFFGPGTRLTVL.

This clonotype occurred a few times. The V and J genes are TRBV20-1 and TRBJ2-3, with 8 bases lining up with TRBD2. Germline CDR1 DFQATT, CDR2 SNEGSKA (reference sequence). The CDR3 has 15 residues. CDR3 protein: CSAPLSGGPQDTQYF. DNA of the CDR3: TGCAGCGCGCCCCTCAGCGGGGGTCCCCAGGATACGCAGTATTTT.

This clonotype came up many times. The rearrangement joins TRBV20-1 to TRBJ1-1, with D possibly being TRBD1 (5 bases). The CDR3 loop spans 11 amino acids. The germline CDR1 and CDR2 sequences are DFQATT and SNEGSKA (reference sequence). Trimming pared 3 bases from V and 7 bases from J, leaving 9 bases between. CDR3 nucleotide sequence: TGCAGTGCTAGCCTGACAGTTGAAGCTTTCTTT. The encoded protein is CSASLTVEAFF.

V usage is TRBV7-2 and J usage is TRBJ2-3; a possible D gene is TRBD2 (5 bases). Germline lookup yields CDR1 SGHTA and CDR2 FQGNSA. Between the trimmed V and J ends, which lost 3 bases and 3 bases, there was a span of 10 bases. This CDR3 region has 14 residues. This CDR3 reads CASSLYGVTDTQYF. Written as DNA, the CDR3 is TGTGCCAGCAGCTTGTACGGGGTAACAGATACGCAGTATTTT.

Ten or more counts support this clonotype. This chain connects TRBV20-1 to TRBJ2-1; D remains ambiguous. The V gene lost 2 bases and the J gene lost 13 bases, with 18 bases spanning the gap. CDR1 DFQATT and CDR2 SNEGSKA come from the germline V gene (reference sequence). The CDR3 loop spans 13 amino acids. CDR3 in amino acids: CSARILAVGSQFF. The CDR3 region has the DNA TGCAGTGCTAGAATCTTGGCAGTGGGTTCACAGTTCTTC.